A single sample is the source of the 3 T cell receptor beta chains below, sequenced in a study of cytomegalovirus exposure and HLA in healthy donors. Use of 60 Vbeta and 13 Jbeta primers characterized the PCR. Repertoires were generated with immunoSEQ multiplex PCR, while TCRdb's copy carries only in-frame clones and drops some. The profile shows 35,000 to 55,000 clones, 70% to 80% of them singletons. Sequencing was done on a sample of PBMCs. Receptor source: a young man in good health and CMV-seronegative.

The chain links TRBV4-3 to TRBJ1-2, with D possibly matching TRBD1 (5 bases). This CDR3 contains 15 residues. The V end was cut by 0 bases, the J end by 8 bases, with 16 bases between. CDR1 is LGHNA and CDR2 is YSLEER in the germline V gene. CDR3: CASSQDPGRTRGYTF. The CDR3 DNA reads as TGCGCCAGCAGCCAAGATCCAGGGAGGACAAGAGGCTACACCTTC.

This chain joins TRBV27 and TRBJ2-7, with TRBD2 as a possible D gene (6 bases). CDR3 length: 13 residues. Looked up from germline, CDR1 is MNHEY and CDR2 is SMNVEV (reference sequence). V lost 3 bases and J lost 5, with 11 bases in between. In DNA form, the CDR3 reads TGTGCCAGCAGTTTTTTAACGGGGGACGAGCAGTACTTC. This codes for CASSFLTGDEQYF.

The chain recombines TRBV28 with TRBJ2-1; a weak D match, TRBD2 (5 bases). V dropped 6 bases and J dropped 0 bases, with 12 bases sitting between them. The germline CDR1 and CDR2 sequences are MDHEN and SYDVKM. There are 15 residues in the CDR3. The CDR3 DNA sequence: TGTGCCAGCAGCCCCGCACTAGTCTCCTACAATGAGCAGTTCTTC. Residues: CASSPALVSYNEQFF.